This T cell receptor (beta chain) was recovered during a study of OX40 agonist ivuxolimab in advanced cancers. Study-wide context: Every 2 weeks, ivuxolimab was infused into the patients intravenously at between 0.01 and 10 mg/kg.

Patients had blood sampled at baseline and again on cycle 4 day 1 and cycle 7 day 1. Sequencing used immunoSEQ multiplex PCR; TCRdb keeps in-frame clones, though not all of them. The sample carries tens of thousands of clones, about 85% recorded once. Per the germline V gene, CDR1 is SQVTM and CDR2 is ANQGSEA. The trim removed 1 base at V and 3 bases at J, leaving 2 bases unmatched. The CDR3 is made up of 14 amino acids. The TCR comes from an adult with an advanced solid tumor such as melanoma, head and neck, liver or kidney cancer. This sequence joins TRBV29-1 and TRBJ2-7, with 11 bases identical to TRBD2. The sample in question was CD4+ or CD8+ T cells sorted from blood, obtained in a trial of the OX40 agonist ivuxolimab. The CDR3 loop is CSVEVGLAGYEQYF. The DNA of the CDR3 is TGCAGCGTTGAAGTAGGACTAGCGGGCTACGAGCAGTACTTC.